This T cell receptor beta chain appears in the sequencing data of a study of T cell changes during pregnancy in multiple sclerosis. The CDR3 loop spans 13 amino acids. Unmatched junction bases numbered 6, after V lost 6 bases and J lost 5 bases. CDR1 is MNHEY, CDR2 SVGAGI, per germline. Repertoires were generated with immunoSEQ multiplex PCR, while TCRdb's copy carries only in-frame clones and drops some. The sample has over 50,000 clones; 80% to 90% are singletons. This TCR was sampled from a human donor whose cells served as feeder cells for cultures in a pregnancy study. This chain uses TRBV6-5 with TRBJ2-7, with 8 nucleotides matching TRBD1. Material for sequencing was peripheral blood from another person, used as feeder cells. The CDR3: CASSWTGNHEQYF. CDR3 nucleotides: TGTGCCAGCAGCTGGACAGGGAATCACGAGCAGTACTTC.